The next 21 T cell receptor beta chains were all read from a single sample in a study of blood T cell repertoires in COVID-19. Sequencing was performed with immunoSEQ multiplex PCR; in TCRdb, only in-frame clones are kept and a portion is missing. The table includes more than 65,000 clones, about 81% detected once. What was sequenced was peripheral blood. These receptors all come from an elderly woman with acute or convalescent COVID-19.

The chain employs TRBV12-3 or TRBV12-4 and TRBJ1-1, with D uncertain. Trimming removed 3 bases from V and 0 bases from J, with 5 bases in between. CDR3 size: 13 residues. CDR3: CASSFLMNTEAFF. Written as DNA, the CDR3 is TGTGCCAGCAGTTTCCTAATGAACACTGAAGCTTTCTTT.

This clone was detected only once. The J gene is TRBJ1-1, the V gene TRBV30; D is uncertain. V lost 0 bases, J lost 1 base, and 9 bases lay in between. Germline V gene sequence: CDR1 GTSNPN, CDR2 SVGIG (reference sequence). The CDR3 has 14 residues. The CDR3 coding sequence is TGTGCCTGGAGTGTACTGGCGGAGAACACTGAAGCTTTCTTT. This codes for CAWSVLAENTEAFF. Together with reference TRBV30 and TRBJ1-1, the CDR3 gives the full variable domain: SQTIHQWPATLVQPVGSPLSLECTVEGTSNPNLYWYRQAAGRGLQLLFYSVGIGQISSEVPQNLSASRPQDRQFILSSKKLLLSDSGFYLCAWSVLAENTEAFFGQGTRLTVV.

V is TRBV10-3 and J is TRBJ2-5; TRBD2 aligns across 9 bases. Germline V gene lookup returns CDR1 ENHRY and CDR2 SYGVKD. The CDR3 runs 14 residues. V lost 6 bases to trimming and J lost 2 bases; unmatched junction nucleotides: 4. CDR3: CAISLAGLQETQYF. The CDR3 DNA follows: TGTGCCATCAGCCTAGCGGGGCTACAAGAGACCCAGTACTTC.

The rearrangement uses TRBV11-2 and TRBJ2-7; D is ambiguous. The germline CDR1 and CDR2 sequences are SGHAT and FQNNGV. This CDR3 is 11 amino acids long. Trimming removed 5 bases at V and 6 bases at J, with 8 bases between. The CDR3 protein is CASSLPGEQYF. The CDR3 DNA sequence: TGTGCCAGCAGCCTTCCGGGCGAGCAGTACTTC.

The genes are TRBV19 and TRBJ2-1; a weak D match, TRBD2 (5 bases). This CDR3 contains 14 residues. Trimming stripped 3 bases from V and 5 bases from J, with 11 bases between. The germline CDR1 and CDR2 sequences are LNHDA and SQIVND (reference sequence). Written as DNA, the CDR3 is TGTGCCAGTAGTATTGGACTTAGGAACAATGAGCAGTTCTTC. Translation gives CASSIGLRNNEQFF.

V is TRBV18 and J is TRBJ1-1; possible D gene TRBD1, 6 bases. Germline V gene data show CDR1 as KGHSH and CDR2 as LQKENI. Trimming shortened V by 4 bases and J by 1 base, and 13 bases separated the two germline ends. The CDR3 is made up of 15 amino acids. CDR3 in DNA: TGTGCCAGCTCACTCGGACAGCGAGGGAACACTGAAGCTTTCTTT. It is translated as CASSLGQRGNTEAFF.

This clone was recorded at least ten times. The V call is TRBV11-2, the J call TRBJ1-2, with D maybe TRBD1 (6 bases). The CDR3 length is 18 residues. CDR1 is SGHAT, CDR2 FQNNGV, per germline. Between the trimmed V and J ends, which lost 2 bases and 5 bases, there was a span of 24 bases. In DNA, the CDR3 is TGTGCCAGCAGCTTAAAACCCACCGGGGCAGGGGTGGAATATGGCTACACCTTC. Encoded protein: CASSLKPTGAGVEYGYTF.

The chain is built from TRBV5-6 and TRBJ2-7, with 9 bases fitting TRBD1. Germline V gives CDR1 SGHDT, CDR2 YYEEEE. The CDR3 runs 15 residues. With 4 bases clipped from V and 1 base from J, the junction kept 6 bases outside the gene matches. The CDR3 protein is CASSPTGGASYEQYF. The CDR3 DNA is TGTGCCAGCAGCCCCACAGGGGGCGCATCCTACGAGCAGTACTTC.

A remark on this clone: An end of the junction does not agree with germline; a read error may underlie this. Other DNA sequences in the sample encode the same CDR3. This sequence joins TRBV11-3 and TRBJ2-7, with 7 nucleotides matching TRBD1. The germline gives CDR1 SGHNT, CDR2 YENEEA. The CDR3 sequence is 13 residues long. In nucleotides, the CDR3 is TGTGCCAGCAGCCGGGACAGCTTGGGGGAGCAGTACTTT. Translation: CASSRDSLGEQYF.

The rearrangement joins TRBV19 to TRBJ1-2, with 7 positions matching TRBD1. Germline assignment: CDR1 LNHDA and CDR2 SQIVND (reference sequence). V lost 11 bases, J lost 3 bases, and 9 bases stayed unmatched. There are 13 residues in the CDR3. The CDR3 nucleotides are TGTGCCTCAAGAGGGGGCCGAGACTATGGCTACACCTTC. Amino acid sequence: CASRGGRDYGYTF.

The chain carries TRBV19 and TRBJ1-5; perhaps TRBD1 as D (5 bases). The V gene lost 1 base and the J gene lost 0 bases, with 10 bases spanning the gap. This CDR3 region has 16 residues. Germline assignment: CDR1 LNHDA and CDR2 SQIVND (reference sequence). Here the CDR3 DNA reads TGTGCCAGTAGTATAGGACAGTCAAATAGCAATCAGCCCCAGCATTTT. Translating gives CASSIGQSNSNQPQHF.

This sequence joins TRBV27 and TRBJ1-3; D is uncertain. This CDR3 has 13 amino acids. V was shortened by 2 bases and J by 1 base, with 3 bases between the two germline ends. Per germline, CDR1 MNHEY and CDR2 SMNVEV (reference sequence). The chain's CDR3 is CASSLLSGNTIYF. For the CDR3, the DNA is TGTGCCAGCAGTTTACTTTCTGGAAACACCATATATTTT.

CDR3 nucleotides: TGCGCCAGCAGCTTTGGGGCGGGAGGCGCCTCTGGAGGCTCCTACAATGAGCAGTTCTTC. It is translated as CASSFGAGGASGGSYNEQFF. The chain carries TRBV5-1 and TRBJ2-1, with 8 nucleotides matching TRBD2. CDR3 length equals 20 residues. Trimming cost V 2 bases and J 0 bases; bases outside gene matches: 16. In germline, CDR1 is SGHRS, CDR2 YFSETQ.

The genes are TRBV12-5 and TRBJ1-5; no definite D call. The CDR3 length is 13 residues. From germline, CDR1 is LGHNT and CDR2 FRNRAP. The V end was cut by 0 bases, the J end by 4 bases, with 4 bases between. Here the CDR3 reads CASGLVPNQPQHF. In DNA, the CDR3 is TGTGCTAGTGGTTTGGTCCCAAATCAGCCCCAGCATTTT.

In nucleotides, the CDR3 is TGTGCCAGCAGCTCCCCGACAGGGGGCGCAGAAGGCTACACCTTC. It yields the protein CASSSPTGGAEGYTF. The chain combines TRBV7-9 with TRBJ1-2; 10 bases match TRBD1. V lost 4 bases and J lost 8; bases outside the gene matches: 10. The CDR3 extends over 15 amino acids. Germline V gene data show CDR1 as SEHNR and CDR2 as FQNEAQ (reference sequence). Using reference TRBV7-9 and TRBJ1-2 for the parts outside the CDR3, the full variable domain is DTGVSQNPRHKITKRGQNVTFRCDPISEHNRLYWYRQTLGQGPEFLTYFQNEAQLEKSRLLSDRFSAERPKGSFSTLEIQRTEQGDSAMYLCASSSPTGGAEGYTFGSGTRLTVV.

This sequence joins TRBV27 and TRBJ2-3, with 15 bases aligning to TRBD2. Germline V gene lookup returns CDR1 MNHEY and CDR2 SMNVEV (reference sequence). V dropped 3 bases and J dropped 2; count of bases not matched to a gene: 6. CDR3 length: 18 residues. In nucleotides, the CDR3 is TGTGCCAGCAGTTTTGGACTAGCGGGAGGGCCTCTCACAGATACGCAGTATTTT. The encoded protein is CASSFGLAGGPLTDTQYF.

This chain links TRBV10-3 with TRBJ2-1, with 11 bases matching TRBD2. This CDR3 is 15 amino acids long. Germline V lookup: CDR1 ENHRY, CDR2 SYGVKD. V dropped 6 bases and J dropped 7; count of bases not matched to a gene: 8. The CDR3 sequence is CAISALAGGENEQFF. DNA for the CDR3: TGTGCCATCAGCGCCCTAGCGGGAGGTGAGAATGAGCAGTTCTTC.

V usage is TRBV7-2 and J usage is TRBJ2-2; 10 bases align to TRBD1. The CDR3 length is 15 residues. Germline-derived CDR1 and CDR2 are SGHTA and FQGNSA. Trimming cost V 5 bases and J 5 bases; bases outside gene matches: 5. The CDR3 loop reads CASSKRTGGTGELFF. For the CDR3, the DNA is TGTGCCAGCAGCAAACGGACAGGGGGAACCGGGGAGCTGTTTTTT.

This sequence joins TRBV5-1 and TRBJ2-5; 14 bases are shared with TRBD2. This CDR3 spans 16 amino acids. CDR1 and CDR2 (germline): SGHRS, YFSETQ. After removal of 3 bases from V and 5 bases from J, the junction contained 6 bases not matched to a gene. CDR3 loop: CASSSGLAGGTETQYF. For the CDR3, the DNA is TGCGCCAGCAGCTCCGGACTAGCGGGAGGTACGGAGACCCAGTACTTC.

This chain uses TRBV6-5 with TRBJ1-5; a weak D match, TRBD1 (6 bases). CDR1 and CDR2 (germline): MNHEY, SVGAGI. The CDR3 totals 13 residues. The ends were cut back, 7 bases at V and 6 bases at J, with 13 bases in the middle. CDR3 protein: CASTIRRGQPQHF. CDR3 nucleotides: TGTGCCAGCACCATCCGCAGGGGTCAGCCCCAGCATTTT.

This rearrangement joins TRBV29-1 to TRBJ1-3, with D possibly TRBD1 on 6 matching bases. Germline V gene lookup returns CDR1 SQVTM and CDR2 ANQGSEA. The CDR3 has 18 residues. Trimming removed 1 base from V and 4 bases from J, with 23 bases in between. DNA of the CDR3: TGCAGCGTTGAAGTCTGGGGCTCTACAGGGCTCCCCGGAAACACCATATATTTT. This sequence encodes CSVEVWGSTGLPGNTIYF.